This TCR beta chain was recovered during a study of control samples from healthy donors and cancer patients. The CDR3 is made up of 16 amino acids. V lost 2 bases and J lost 0, with 13 bases in between. CDR1 SNHLY and CDR2 FYNNEI come from the germline V gene. The assay was immunoSEQ multiplex PCR, and TCRdb's table has in-frame clones only and misses some. Found here are 95,000 to 150,000 clones, about 86% of them singletons; the top ten hold 9% to 13%. V is TRBV2 and J is TRBJ1-1, with D possibly matching TRBD1 (6 bases). The sequence was obtained from a man aged 25-45 years in good health. Material for sequencing was blood. The CDR3 loop is CASSEYRGGLNTEAFF. The CDR3, as DNA: TGTGCCAGCAGTGAATATAGGGGGGGCTTGAACACTGAAGCTTTCTTT.